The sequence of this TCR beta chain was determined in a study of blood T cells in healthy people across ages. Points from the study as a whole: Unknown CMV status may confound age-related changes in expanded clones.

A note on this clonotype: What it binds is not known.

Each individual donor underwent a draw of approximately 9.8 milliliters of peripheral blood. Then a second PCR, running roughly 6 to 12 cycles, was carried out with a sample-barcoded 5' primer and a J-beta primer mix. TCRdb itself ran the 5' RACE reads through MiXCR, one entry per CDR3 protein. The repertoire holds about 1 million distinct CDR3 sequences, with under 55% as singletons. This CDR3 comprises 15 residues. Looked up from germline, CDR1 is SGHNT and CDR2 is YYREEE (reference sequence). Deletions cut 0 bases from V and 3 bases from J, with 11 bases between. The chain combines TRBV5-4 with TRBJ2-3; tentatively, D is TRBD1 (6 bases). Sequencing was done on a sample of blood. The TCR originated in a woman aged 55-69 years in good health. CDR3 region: CASSLDRVVTDTQYF. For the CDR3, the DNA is TGTGCCAGCAGCTTGGACAGGGTTGTGACAGATACGCAGTATTTT.